This TCR beta chain originates from a study of Graves' ophthalmopathy and Graves' hyperthyroidism. Amplified TCR beta CDR3 regions were obtained using RNA transcripts as template. RT-PCR with HTBI primers came first, then second-round multiplex PCR. MiXCR, applied by TCRdb to the multiplex PCR reads, yields one record per CDR3 protein. The sample lists around 1,200,000 distinct CDR3 sequences, 35% to 40% occurring once. CDR3 length equals 14 residues. The germline gives CDR1 SGHTA, CDR2 FQGNSA. J was trimmed by 7 bases and V by 7 bases; bases with no gene match: 11. General study findings and limits: In blood, most expanded thyroid clonotypes above 0.001 frequency were also detected.

Concerning this clonotype: Its target is not known.

The specimen was peripheral blood or thyroid tissue (not recorded which). The TCR comes from an adult man with Graves' hyperthyroidism. The V and J genes are TRBV7-2 and TRBJ1-2; TRBD1 matches 8 bases. The CDR3 reads CASIKIQGEGGYTF. As DNA, the CDR3 is TGTGCCAGCATCAAGATACAGGGGGAGGGTGGCTACACCTTC.